This record concerns one TCR beta chain sequence. What this receptor recognizes is not known. Per-nucleotide qualities are absent, and no much larger clonotype sits a single base away. The library was prepared using RT-PCR. Sequencer: Illumina HiSeq 2500. TCRdb trimmed public reads at Q25 via fastp, called clones via MiXCR and kept in-frame beta chains. Merged by CDR3 protein, the rows form single entries marked with the most common genes and DNA. The sample contains under 7,500 distinct CDR3 sequences, around 84% of them found a single time. The ten largest clones capture 3.4% of the sample. This sample stems from a study of yellow fever vaccine responses in identical twins (dated 2018 in TCRdb). For the study in its entirety: In identical twins, the study followed T cell clones that responded to the vaccine with precision. The full study reports these points: The T cell response to vaccination in identical twins was reported by the authors to appear partly convergent and partly personalized.

As encoded in the germline V gene (reference sequence), CDR1 is DFQATT while CDR2 is SNEGSKA. V and J are truncated by 6 bases and 6 bases respectively, leaving an intervening sequence of 14 bases. Reading from cysteine to phenylalanine, the CDR3 counts 12 amino acids. Only the CDR3 part of the read is kept: 36 bases, read in frame from the first base. Recombination connected TRBV20-1 to TRBJ1-2; the D region possibly corresponds to TRBD1 (5 bases align). The sample here was T cells from blood (PBMCs), unsorted or a sorted subset (not recorded which), taken before or after yellow fever vaccination (not recorded which). The TCR comes from a woman aged 18-35 years who received the yellow fever vaccine. Donor details come from another sample of the same person, matched by shared clones. The CDR3 protein sequence reads: CSASAGGDGYTF. The base sequence is TGCAGTGCCTCTGCCGGGGGAGATGGCTACACCTTC.